This T cell receptor beta chain appears in the sequencing data of a study of siplizumab effects on memory and regulatory T cells. General observations from the study: Significantly reduced by siplizumab was the cumulative frequency of alloreactive sequences, namely those traceable to unstimulated CD4+ memory cells. Many proliferating CD4+ or CD8+ clones remained unclassified. Roughly 80-97% of them could not be assigned either a naive or a memory phenotype. The study found that mappable alloreactive CD4+ clones averaged around 69% Treg-derived with siplizumab and 25% to 30% in controls.

Per-sample assaying covered 85,000 to 100,000 TCR templates. Generated by immunoSEQ multiplex PCR, the TCRdb table keeps only in-frame clones and is missing some. The sample has 70,000 to 95,000 clones, 80% to 95% seen once. Points on this clone: No antigen is known for it. Other DNA sequences in this sample translate to the same CDR3.

There are 15 residues in the CDR3. Trimming left V 0 bases short and J 1 base short, with 9 bases between. Germline assignment: CDR1 MGHRA and CDR2 YSYEKL. The TCR sequence derives from a human donor in good health. Sequenced sample: CD8+ T cells sorted from blood. V gene TRBV4-1 combines with J gene TRBJ1-1; tentative D call: TRBD1 (6 bases). This chain's CDR3 is CASSQEGGGNTEAFF. The CDR3 region has the DNA TGCGCCAGCAGCCAAGAAGGGGGTGGGAACACTGAAGCTTTCTTT.